This T cell receptor (beta chain) was identified during a study of patients and donors after allogeneic stem cell transplantation. This clonotype was detected many times. Germline-derived CDR1 and CDR2 are SGDLS and YYNGEE. V was trimmed by 1 base and J by 4 bases, leaving 19 bases between them. The CDR3 covers 17 residues. TCRdb analysed the RT-PCR reads with MiXCR anew, one entry per CDR3 protein. The data show 70,000 to 100,000 distinct CDR3 sequences, with less than 5% seen just once and 2.6% held by the top ten. The sample was blood, either unsorted or a sorted T cell fraction (not recorded which). The gene calls are TRBV9 and TRBJ2-3; possibly TRBD1 for D (6 bases). The TCR comes from a human donor who was either an allogeneic HSCT recipient or a stem cell or donor lymphocyte infusion donor (not recorded which). It is not recorded whose cells these are; they may come from a transplant donor. CDR3 bases: TGTGCCAGCAGCGTAACACAGGGTCGAGGAAGACCAGATACGCAGTATTTT. This translates into CASSVTQGRGRPDTQYF. Variable domain in full (rest from reference TRBV9 and TRBJ2-3): DSGVTQTPKHLITATGQRVTLRCSPRSGDLSVYWYQQSLDQGLQFLIQYYNGEERAKGNILERFSAQQFPDLHSELNLSSLELGDSALYFCASSVTQGRGRPDTQYFGPGTRLTVL.